This TCR beta chain is from a study of cytomegalovirus exposure and HLA in healthy donors. Study outcomes and limitations: Accurate prediction of HLA-A and HLA-B alleles (for most subjects) was reportedly achieved from TCR beta sequences. The analysis excluded some indistinguishable V segments, including TRBV6-2 and TRBV6-3. Presence/absence analyses assumed roughly uniform sequencing depth across donors.

Details on this clone: Antigen specificity is unknown.

V lost 0 bases to trimming and J lost 3 bases, with 9 bases between them. Per the germline V gene, CDR1 is LGHNA and CDR2 is YSLEER. This CDR3 contains 14 residues. PCR primers comprised 60 Vbeta and 13 Jbeta primers. Sequencing used immunoSEQ multiplex PCR; TCRdb keeps in-frame clones, though not all of them. The sample lists 95,000 to 150,000 clones, about three quarters occurring once. This chain connects TRBV4-3 to TRBJ2-7; perhaps TRBD1 as D (5 bases). The sequenced material came from PBMCs. This receptor was identified in a woman aged 25 to 39 in good health and CMV-seronegative. The CDR3 here is CASSQERRVYEQYF. In nucleotides, the CDR3 is TGCGCCAGCAGCCAAGAACGCAGGGTCTACGAGCAGTACTTC.